This is a list of T cell receptor beta chains from one sample in a study of patients and donors after allogeneic stem cell transplantation. From the RT-PCR reads, TCRdb called clonotypes with MiXCR, one entry per CDR3 protein. This sample has approximately 250,000 distinct CDR3 sequences, with around an eighth found just once. Sequencing input: blood, either unsorted or a sorted T cell fraction (not recorded which). These TCRs come from a human donor who was either an allogeneic HSCT recipient or a stem cell or donor lymphocyte infusion donor (not recorded which). It is not recorded whose cells these are; they may come from a transplant donor. Both conserved end residues are part of each CDR3. D genes are given only for firm matches. Only part of the rows carry a size: once, few, many, or a class if the clone is expanded.

V	J	D	size	CDR3	DNA
TRBV20-1	TRBJ2-7	TRBD2	few	CSATLGLAGGPGEQYF	TGCAGTGCTACTTTGGGACTAGCGGGAGGGCCGGGTGAGCAGTACTTC
TRBV2	TRBJ1-6	.	few	CASSEVQGPNSPLHF	TGTGCCAGCAGTGAAGTCCAGGGGCCTAATTCACCCCTCCACTTT
TRBV5-6	TRBJ1-2	.	.	CASSLAGWDYGYTF	TGTGCCAGCAGCTTGGCAGGCTGGGACTATGGCTACACCTTC
TRBV12-3/TRBV12-4	TRBJ2-5	TRBD1	.	CACGNRGQFETQYF	TGTGCCTGCGGGAACAGGGGGCAGTTTGAGACCCAGTACTTC
TRBV5-1	TRBJ2-7	.	.	CASSPTVSYEQYF	TGCGCCAGCAGCCCTACAGTCTCCTACGAGCAGTACTTC
TRBV6-2/TRBV6-3	TRBJ1-1	.	many	CASGEGMTEAFF	TGTGCCAGCGGGGAGGGCATGACTGAAGCTTTCTTT
TRBV5-1	TRBJ2-7	TRBD2	.	CASSRQEAGPLEQYF	TGCGCCAGCAGCCGCCAAGAAGCGGGGCCTCTCGAGCAGTACTTC
TRBV20-1	TRBJ1-1	.	few	CSARDSQIMNTEAFF	TGCAGTGCTAGAGATTCACAAATCATGAACACTGAAGCTTTCTTT
TRBV18	TRBJ2-7	TRBD1	many	CASSPPKDRVVQHYEQYF	TGTGCCAGCTCACCACCTAAGGACAGGGTAGTCCAACACTACGAGCAGTACTTC
TRBV4-3	TRBJ2-3	.	many	CASSQELADTQYF	TGCGCCAGCAGCCAAGAGCTAGCCGATACGCAGTATTTT
TRBV20-1	TRBJ2-3	.	few	CSANSGAPDTQYF	TGCAGTGCTAACTCCGGGGCACCAGATACGCAGTATTTT
TRBV20-1	TRBJ1-6	.	.	CSASRVDRDYSPLHF	TGCAGTGCTAGTAGGGTGGATAGAGATTATTCACCCCTCCACTTT
TRBV20-1	TRBJ2-1	.	few	CSALLIGVSYNEQFF	TGCAGTGCTCTCCTCATCGGGGTCTCCTACAATGAGCAGTTCTTC
TRBV24-1	TRBJ1-5	.	few	CATSEPGRDQPQHF	TGTGCCACCAGTGAGCCCGGACGGGATCAGCCCCAGCATTTT
TRBV12-3/TRBV12-4	TRBJ1-1	.	few	CASSLRAGRTNTEAFF	TGTGCCAGCAGTTTAAGGGCCGGGAGAACGAACACTGAAGCTTTCTTT
TRBV6-2/TRBV6-3	TRBJ2-2	TRBD1	.	CASSVGTVTGELFF	TGTGCCAGCAGCGTCGGGACAGTCACCGGGGAGCTGTTTTTT
TRBV5-6	TRBJ1-1	TRBD1	.	CASTIDRGTEAFF	TGTGCCAGCACCATAGACAGGGGGACTGAAGCTTTCTTT
TRBV6-2/TRBV6-3	TRBJ1-2	.	.	CASSPRYYGYTF	TGTGCCAGCAGTCCCCGGTACTATGGCTACACCTTC
TRBV10-3	TRBJ2-3	TRBD1	many	CAVKRGQGGTDTQYF	TGTGCCGTAAAACGGGGACAGGGTGGCACAGATACGCAGTATTTT
TRBV6-5	TRBJ2-2	.	.	CASSFGLSGELFF	TGTGCCAGCAGTTTTGGACTATCCGGGGAGCTGTTTTTT
TRBV12-3/TRBV12-4	TRBJ1-5	.	.	CASSWREGNQPQHF	TGTGCCAGCAGTTGGAGGGAAGGCAATCAGCCCCAGCATTTT
TRBV20-1	TRBJ2-2	TRBD2	many	CSARPSGSESTGELFF	TGCAGTGCTCGTCCTAGCGGGAGCGAGTCCACCGGGGAGCTGTTTTTT
TRBV7-3	TRBJ2-1	.	many	CASSSGPANNEQFF	TGTGCCAGCAGCTCCGGGCCAGCCAACAATGAGCAGTTCTTC
TRBV27	TRBJ1-3	.	many	CASSSTGGSGNTIYF	TGTGCCAGCAGCTCCACGGGGGGCTCTGGAAACACCATATATTTT
TRBV30	TRBJ1-6	TRBD1	few	CAWTGTGGPNSPLHF	TGTGCCTGGACTGGGACAGGGGGACCTAATTCACCCCTCCACTTT
TRBV5-1	TRBJ2-7	.	many	CASSLVQGGLYEQYF	TGCGCCAGCAGCTTGGTACAGGGGGGGCTCTACGAGCAGTACTTC
TRBV19	TRBJ2-5	TRBD2	many	CASSIGQREIETQYF	TGTGCCAGTAGTATAGGCCAGCGGGAAATCGAGACCCAGTACTTC
TRBV3-1	TRBJ2-7	.	few	CASSREDTSLSLRDEQYF	TGTGCCAGCAGCCGGGAGGATACGAGCTTGTCCCTTCGGGACGAGCAGTACTTC
TRBV29-1	TRBJ2-7	.	many	CSVDVGINTYEQYF	TGCAGCGTTGATGTAGGCATTAATACCTACGAGCAGTACTTC
TRBV4-3	TRBJ1-1	.	medium-sized	CASSQDLGMNTEAFF	TGCGCCAGCAGCCAAGATTTGGGGATGAACACTGAAGCTTTCTTT
TRBV19	TRBJ1-5	TRBD1	few	CASTSSDRGGQPQHF	TGTGCCAGTACCTCCAGTGACAGGGGAGGACAGCCCCAGCATTTT
TRBV7-8	TRBJ2-3	.	many	CASSLVPRGTDTQYF	TGTGCCAGCAGCTTAGTCCCTAGAGGCACAGATACGCAGTATTTT
TRBV20-1	TRBJ1-3	.	many	CSARRGSSGNTIYF	TGCAGTGCTAGGCGCGGGAGCTCTGGAAACACCATATATTTT